This T cell receptor beta chain came from a study of siplizumab effects on memory and regulatory T cells. Produced via immunoSEQ multiplex PCR; TCRdb's table is partial and in-frame only. The sample shows some 100,000 clones, more than 85% of them seen only once. Germline values: CDR1 MNHNY, CDR2 SVGAGI (reference sequence). V dropped 5 bases and J dropped 2 bases, with 18 bases sitting between them. The CDR3 sequence is 16 residues long. Regarding the study as a whole: Of the alloreactive clones, only a minor fraction mapped to unstimulated subsets. Naive T cells apparently outstripped memory cells in diversity and seemed major alloresponse contributors.

Of note for this clone: Its antigen is still unknown.

The chain is built from TRBV6-6 and TRBJ2-5; D perhaps matches TRBD1 (5 bases). The receptor's source is a human donor in good health. Some clones in this sample may be carry-over from other donors' samples. The sequenced sample was CD4+ T cells sorted from blood. The CDR3 DNA reads TGTGCCAGCAGTCAGGGCCCGACGGCTAAACAAGAGACCCAGTACTTC. It encodes CASSQGPTAKQETQYF.